This T cell receptor beta chain was captured in a study of blood T cell repertoires in COVID-19. About the research overall: PBMCs, B-cell-depleted T cells, or T cells were the source of the cDNA or gDNA that made up the material.

Authors' analysis steps: For nucleated cells, counts were estimated from reference gene primer amplification. Here immunoSEQ multiplex PCR was the method, and the copy in TCRdb shows in-frame clones only, minus some. Clone size and V and J calls were adopted from that table, with D and trimming inferred from the DNA. Among hundreds of thousands of clones listed, 87% were seen once. Those enrolled, adults aged roughly 18 to 95 years, came from about two dozen US areas. From germline, CDR1 is SGHAT and CDR2 FQNNGV. V was trimmed by 8 bases and J by 5 bases, leaving 13 bases between them. This CDR3 is 13 amino acids long.

The chain combines TRBV11-2 with TRBJ2-1, with D possibly matching TRBD2 (5 bases). The source material was PBMCs or T cells enriched from blood (not recorded which). The sequence came from a woman aged 50 to 65 who had recovered from COVID-19. In DNA, the CDR3 is TGTGCCAGCTCCGGACTGAAAGACAATGAGCAGTTCTTC. The encoded protein is CASSGLKDNEQFF.